This T cell receptor beta chain was sequenced during a study of Ad26.COV2.S vaccination and SARS-CoV-2 variants. Across the study: Trial arm assignment for the donor was COV1001 Ad26.COV2.S.

Germline V CDR1 and CDR2: MNHEY, SMNVEV (reference sequence). This CDR3 contains 14 residues. The germline V and J ends were trimmed by 6 bases and 6 bases, with 15 bases remaining between them. Using immunoSEQ multiplex PCR, the repertoire was profiled, and TCRdb retains in-frame clones only, with some absent. Among 300,000 to 350,000 clones listed, around 88% were seen once. Study-wide results and caveats: People who got the vaccine had more spike-specific TCR breadth than people who got placebo. In vaccinated individuals, spike-specific CD8+ and CD4+ T cell responses reportedly displayed substantial breadth.

Treatment denoted: some 20 received Ad26.COV2.S at low or high dose, single or two shots; five or six received placebo; per-sample allocation not given. Day 63 after the first vaccine or placebo injection was the time point for sampling. In the case of this clone: Its antigen is not known.

The V call is TRBV27, the J call TRBJ2-1; tentative D call: TRBD1 (6 bases). The material was peripheral blood, obtained in a trial of Ad26.COV2.S vaccine versus placebo. This TCR derives from a person between 18 and 60 years old who received the Ad26.COV2.S COVID-19 vaccine or a placebo. The CDR3 spells CASSLGGEFNEQFF. CDR3 in DNA: TGTGCCAGCAGCCTAGGGGGAGAGTTCAATGAGCAGTTCTTC.